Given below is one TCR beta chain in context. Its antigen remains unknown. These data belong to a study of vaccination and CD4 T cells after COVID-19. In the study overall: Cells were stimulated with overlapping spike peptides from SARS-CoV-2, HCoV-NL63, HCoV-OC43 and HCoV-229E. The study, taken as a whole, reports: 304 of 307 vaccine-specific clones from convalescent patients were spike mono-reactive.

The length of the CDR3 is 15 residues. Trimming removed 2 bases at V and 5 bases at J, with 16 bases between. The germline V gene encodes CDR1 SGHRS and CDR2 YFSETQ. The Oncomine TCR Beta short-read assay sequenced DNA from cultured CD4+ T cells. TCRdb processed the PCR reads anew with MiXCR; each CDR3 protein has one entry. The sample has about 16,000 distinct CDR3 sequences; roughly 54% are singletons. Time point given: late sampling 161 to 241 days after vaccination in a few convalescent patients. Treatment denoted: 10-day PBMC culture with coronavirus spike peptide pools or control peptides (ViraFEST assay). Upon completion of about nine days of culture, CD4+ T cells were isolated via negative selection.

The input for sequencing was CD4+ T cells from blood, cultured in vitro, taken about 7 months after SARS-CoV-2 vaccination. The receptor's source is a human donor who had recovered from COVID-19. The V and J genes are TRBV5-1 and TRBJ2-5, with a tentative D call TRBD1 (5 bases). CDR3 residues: CASSFPQGGPETQYF. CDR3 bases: TGCGCCAGCAGCTTTCCTCAGGGTGGGCCGGAGACCCAGTACTTC.